This T cell receptor beta chain was found in a study of human T cells and chemical hapten exposure. Study results and caveats: TCRs above 1 in 1000 frequency did not change with DPC sensitization. Compared to controls, expanded TCRs made significantly more large clusters of similar CDR3s.

Individual cDNA molecules received unique molecular identifiers in the library. TCRdb processed the RACE reads anew with MiXCR; each CDR3 protein has one entry. Of about 120,000 distinct CDR3 sequences in the sample, about 13% are singletons; the top ten hold approximately 2.8%. The sample holds a few counts of this clonotype. Its antigen is not known. This sample's time point: pre-sensitization, week 0. Treatment defined: therapeutic diphenylcyclopropenone sensitization with weekly scalp DPC. Every patch test was put on after a blood sample was taken. In germline, CDR1 is MDHEN, CDR2 SYDVKM. The CDR3 totals 15 residues. With 7 bases removed from V and 1 base from J, the gap between germline ends came to 15 bases.

The source is a woman aged 18-35 years with alopecia areata. Some clones in this sample may be carry-over from other donors' samples. The rearrangement uses TRBV28 and TRBJ2-3, with D tentatively TRBD2 (6 bases). The sample in question was whole blood, obtained in connection with sensitization to the hapten diphenylcyclopropenone (DPC). In DNA, the CDR3 is TGTGCCAGCATGGGTGGCGGGGAAGGCACAGATACGCAGTATTTT. This translates into CASMGGGEGTDTQYF.